Below, 6 T cell receptor beta chains from the same sample are listed, as sequenced in a study of response to subunit inactivated influenza vaccine. TCRdb passed the RT-PCR reads through MiXCR, listing each CDR3 protein once. The sample lists hundreds of thousands of distinct CDR3 sequences, 15% to 18% occurring once. The starting material was PBMCs from blood, obtained 12 days after vaccination. Receptors were obtained from a man aged 45-65 years who received an inactivated influenza vaccine.

In its sample, this clonotype was seen a few times. The chain employs TRBV20-1 and TRBJ2-3; 13 bases are shared with TRBD2. Germline V lookup: CDR1 DFQATT, CDR2 SNEGSKA (reference sequence). V lost 4 bases and J lost 3; bases outside the gene matches: 4. This CDR3 has 15 residues. In DNA, the CDR3 is TGCAGTGCTAAAGGACTAGCGGGGGCAACAGATACGCAGTATTTT. Its protein is CSAKGLAGATDTQYF.

This clonotype has a count of ten or more. The chain has TRBV7-8 and TRBJ2-2, with D possibly being TRBD2 (6 bases). The CDR3 covers 16 residues. Germline assignment: CDR1 SGHVS and CDR2 FQNEAQ. V was pared by 5 bases and J by 5 bases, with 18 bases between. Written as DNA, the CDR3 is TGTGCCAGCAGCCTCTTCTCGGGGGTTTCGACCGGGGAGCTGTTTTTT. It encodes CASSLFSGVSTGELFF.

In this sample, this clonotype turned up many times. The V and J genes are TRBV12-3 or TRBV12-4 and TRBJ2-2; 14 bases are a match to TRBD2. This CDR3 contains 17 residues. Losses at the gene ends were 5 bases for V and 8 bases for J; bases not matched to a gene: 10. The CDR3 loop reads CASSPQTSGRAVGELFF. CDR3 sequence (DNA): TGTGCCAGCAGTCCTCAGACTAGCGGGAGGGCCGTAGGGGAGCTGTTTTTT.

The V gene is TRBV5-5, the J gene TRBJ1-2; D is undetermined. Looked up from germline, CDR1 is SGHKS and CDR2 is YYEKEE (reference sequence). The CDR3 sequence is 14 residues long. The V gene lost 2 bases and the J gene lost 0 bases, with 8 bases spanning the gap. CDR3 nucleotide sequence: TGTGCCAGCAGCTTTGGGCGGACTAACTATGGCTACACCTTC. It encodes CASSFGRTNYGYTF.

This clonotype has ten or more counts. The gene calls are TRBV20-1 and TRBJ2-3; no definite D call. Germline V gene data show CDR1 as DFQATT and CDR2 as SNEGSKA (reference sequence). The V end was cut by 5 bases, the J end by 4 bases, with 10 bases between. This CDR3 contains 12 residues. CDR3 bases: TGCAGTGCTCCGACACGGGCAGATACGCAGTATTTT. Protein product: CSAPTRADTQYF.

The chain has TRBV19 and TRBJ2-1; TRBD1 might be the D (6 bases). This CDR3 comprises 12 residues. Germline V gene sequence: CDR1 LNHDA, CDR2 SQIVND (reference sequence). Trimming took 3 bases from V and 9 from J, leaving 9 bases between them. This CDR3 reads CASSIRGIEQFF. CDR3 nucleotide sequence: TGTGCCAGTAGTATTAGGGGGATTGAGCAGTTCTTC.